This T cell receptor (beta chain) is drawn from a study of T cells in Graves' hyperthyroidism and ophthalmopathy. Study background: The blood sample was taken at first diagnosis, before treatment began. General observations from the study: Most thyroid clonotypes that were expanded above 0.001 also turned up in blood.

The diagnostic basis comprised clinical symptoms, serum thyroxine and TRAb, thyroid ultrasound and orbital computed tomography. V was cut by 5 bases and J by 2 bases, with 12 bases left in between. The CDR3 sequence is 14 residues long. From germline, CDR1 is SEHNR and CDR2 FQNEAQ (reference sequence). Amplification targeted TCR beta CDR3 regions from RNA transcripts. With the HTBI primer set, the TCR CDR3 went through a first round of RT-PCR. TCRdb itself ran the multiplex PCR reads through MiXCR, one entry per CDR3 protein. Here the sample spans under 350,000 distinct CDR3 sequences, roughly an eighth being singletons. This clonotype was recorded at least ten times. Its specificity is unknown.

The origin of this receptor is a woman in her 40s with Graves' ophthalmopathy. The sequenced material came from blood. The chain employs TRBV7-9 and TRBJ1-2; a possible D gene is TRBD1 (6 bases). DNA of the CDR3: TGTGCCAGCAGCCCAGGGGCCTCGAACTATGGCTACACCTTC. It codes for CASSPGASNYGYTF.